Below, 4 T cell receptor beta chains from the same sample are listed, as sequenced in a study of T cell responses to AZD1222 COVID-19 vaccine. Method: immunoSEQ multiplex PCR; TCRdb's copy keeps in-frame clones and lacks some. This table has approximately 120,000 clones, roughly 86% appearing once. The sequencing used peripheral blood, collected on day 0 of MenACWY control vaccination. These receptor sequences come from an adult in good health.

V is TRBV28 and J is TRBJ1-2; D unclear. Looked up from germline, CDR1 is MDHEN and CDR2 is SYDVKM. V lost 6 bases to trimming and J lost 7 bases, with 9 bases between them. The CDR3 has 11 amino acids. The CDR3 sequence: CASSQVGGYTF. The DNA for the CDR3 is TGTGCCAGCAGCCAAGTAGGTGGCTACACCTTC.

The chain couples TRBV7-9 to TRBJ1-3, with D perhaps matching TRBD1 (5 bases). CDR3 length: 15 residues. Germline V lookup: CDR1 SEHNR, CDR2 FQNEAQ (reference sequence). The V end was cut by 4 bases, the J end by 0 bases, with 10 bases between. The CDR3 DNA reads TGTGCCAGCAGCTGGACACCCGGCTCTGGAAACACCATATATTTT. The encoded protein is CASSWTPGSGNTIYF.

CDR3 DNA: TGTGCCAGCAGTTACGACACGGTGGTCACAGATACGCAGTATTTT. The encoded protein is CASSYDTVVTDTQYF. V is TRBV6-2 or TRBV6-3 and J is TRBJ2-3; no firm D call. V shed 2 bases and J shed 2 bases, with 11 bases lying between them. The CDR3 runs 15 residues. Germline V CDR1 and CDR2: MNHEY, SVGEGT.

The chain uses TRBV29-1 and TRBJ1-1; TRBD1 agrees at 7 bases. CDR3 length: 13 amino acids. Trimming at V came to 3 bases and at J to 1 base, leaving 2 bases not matched to a gene. CDR1 is SQVTM and CDR2 is ANQGSEA in the germline V gene. CDR3 nucleotides: TGCAGCGTTGATGGGACAGCGAACACTGAAGCTTTCTTT. Its translation: CSVDGTANTEAFF.